This entry features one TCR beta chain sequence. Its matching antigen is unknown. The data are from a study of OX40 agonist ivuxolimab in advanced cancers. Study-level background: Patients received ivuxolimab, an intravenous treatment, every 2 weeks at 0.01 to 10 mg/kg. Patients with prior anti-PD-1, anti-PD-L1 or anti-CTLA-4 therapy were eligible; approximately 40% had some. The study, taken as a whole, reports: Among some nonresponders, normalized T-cell clonal expansion was also low.

Here immunoSEQ multiplex PCR was the method, and the copy in TCRdb shows in-frame clones only, minus some. In the table there are about 20,000 clones, 75% to 90% of which are singletons. The CDR3 length is 14 residues. Germline V gives CDR1 MDHEN, CDR2 SYDVKM. V was shortened by 6 bases and J by 2 bases, with 14 bases between the two germline ends. The sample was CD4+ or CD8+ T cells sorted from blood, taken in a trial of the OX40 agonist ivuxolimab. The source of this sequence is an adult with an advanced solid tumor such as melanoma, head and neck, liver or kidney cancer. This chain connects TRBV28 to TRBJ2-7; perhaps TRBD1 as D (6 bases). The CDR3 protein is CASRLQGLAYEQYF. As DNA, the CDR3 is TGTGCCAGCAGGTTACAGGGATTGGCCTACGAGCAGTACTTC. The entire variable domain, with the rest obtained from reference TRBV28 and TRBJ2-7, is as follows: DVKVTQSSRYLVKRTGEKVFLECVQDMDHENMFWYRQDPGLGLRLIYFSYDVKMKEKGDIPEGYSVSREKKERFSLILESASTNQTSMYLCASRLQGLAYEQYFGPGTRLTVT.